Listed here are 24 T cell receptor beta chains from one sample, sequenced in a study of read filtering for tumor transcriptome and immune sequencing. From 300 to 400 ng of RNA, a library with molecular barcoded alpha/delta and beta/gamma adaptors was made. TCRdb redid the calling of the reads with MiXCR, one entry per CDR3 protein. The sample gives 62,000 or so distinct CDR3 sequences, about 20% of which show up once; approximately 18% is in the top ten. Specimen: a population of CD138-negative cells sorted from bone marrow. All receptors derive from a donor older than 35 with multiple myeloma.

This clonotype was observed many times. The chain recombines TRBV20-1 with TRBJ2-3; TRBD2 aligns across 10 bases. Trimming removed 6 bases from V and 4 bases from J; junction bases left unmatched: 7. Germline CDR1 and CDR2: DFQATT and SNEGSKA (reference sequence). The CDR3 spans 14 residues. The CDR3 protein is CSARRLAGADTQYF. The CDR3 coding sequence is TGCAGTGCCAGGCGGCTAGCGGGGGCAGATACGCAGTATTTT.

With respect to this clonotype: Compared with germline, one end of the junction differs, possibly owing to a read error. The chain recombines TRBV5-5 with TRBJ1-5, with 9 bases lining up with TRBD1. Germline V gene data show CDR1 as SGHKS and CDR2 as YYEKEE (reference sequence). The CDR3 length is 13 residues. The CDR3 is CASSTGGSQPQRF. The CDR3 DNA follows: TGTGCCAGCAGCACAGGGGGCAGTCAGCCCCAGCGTTTT.

The J gene is TRBJ2-3, the V gene TRBV11-2; D could derive from TRBD1 or TRBD2 (5 bases each). This CDR3 region has 12 residues. Germline V gene sequence: CDR1 SGHAT, CDR2 FQNNGV. Trimming stripped 7 bases from V and 11 bases from J, with 16 bases between. The CDR3: CASTGWGPKQYF. CDR3 bases: TGTGCCAGCACCGGATGGGGACCGAAGCAGTATTTT.

This clonotype was observed at least ten times. The CDR3 is CASSYFSETSGLTPTDTQYF. CDR3 DNA: TGTGCCAGCAGTTACTTCTCAGAGACTAGCGGACTAACCCCCACAGATACGCAGTATTTT. The V gene is TRBV6-5, the J gene TRBJ2-3, with TRBD2 matching over 9 bases. The CDR3 has 20 residues. The ends lost 1 base at V and 2 bases at J; junction bases unmatched: 16. The germline CDR1 and CDR2 sequences are MNHEY and SVGAGI.

Remarks on this clonotype: One end of the junction is discordant with germline, which a read error may explain. The chain employs TRBV29-1 and TRBJ1-1, with D perhaps TRBD1 (6 bases). This CDR3 region has 14 residues. In germline, CDR1 is SQVTM, CDR2 ANQGSEA. CDR3 nucleotides: TGCAGTGTTGAAGATTTGGGGGGCCTCTCTGAAGCTCTCTTT. Translating gives CSVEDLGGLSEALF.

The sample holds a few counts of this clonotype. CDR3 loop: CASSDGTDASTDTQYF. DNA of the CDR3: TGTGCCAGCAGCGACGGGACGGATGCTAGCACAGATACGCAGTATTTT. This chain links TRBV11-2 with TRBJ2-3; D may correspond to TRBD1 or TRBD2 (5 bases each). CDR3 length: 16 amino acids. Trimming removed 5 bases from V and 0 bases from J, with 15 bases in between. Germline values: CDR1 SGHAT, CDR2 FQNNGV. Drawing the rest from reference TRBV11-2 and TRBJ2-3, the complete variable domain is EAGVAQSPRYKIIEKRQSVAFWCNPISGHATLYWYQQILGQGPKLLIQFQNNGVVDDSQLPKDRFSAERLKGVDSTLKIQPAKLEDSAVYLCASSDGTDASTDTQYFGPGTRLTVL.

The sample holds many counts of this clonotype. The V gene is TRBV29-1, the J gene TRBJ2-5; D possibly corresponds to TRBD1 (6 bases). CDR3 length: 13 residues. V lost 3 bases, J lost 5 bases, and 13 bases lay in between. Germline V gene data show CDR1 as SQVTM and CDR2 as ANQGSEA. This chain's CDR3 is CSVEENRAETQYF. CDR3 sequence (DNA): TGCAGCGTTGAGGAAAACAGGGCTGAGACCCAGTACTTC. The full variable domain, its missing parts supplied by reference TRBV29-1 and TRBJ2-5, is SAVISQKPSRDICQRGTSLTIQCQVDSQVTMMFWYRQQPGQSLTLIATANQGSEATYESGFVIDKFPISRPNLTFSTLTVSNMSPEDSSIYLCSVEENRAETQYFGPGTRLLVL.

A word on this clonotype: The junction departs from germline at one end; a sequencing error may be responsible. This chain joins TRBV11-2 and TRBJ2-1; the D is unclear. The CDR3 contains 12 residues. Germline CDR1 and CDR2: SGHAT and FQNNGV. The DNA for the CDR3 is TGCGCCAGCAGCTTACAAGTGTATGAGCAGTTCTTC. This translates into CASSLQVYEQFF.

This clonotype has ten or more counts. CDR3 coding DNA: TGCAGCGTTGAACCCGGGACTAGCGGGAGCACAGATACGCAGTATTTT. It is translated as CSVEPGTSGSTDTQYF. This chain links TRBV29-1 with TRBJ2-3, with 12 bases lining up with TRBD2. Germline V gene sequence: CDR1 SQVTM, CDR2 ANQGSEA. The CDR3 is made up of 16 amino acids. V was pared by 2 bases and J by 0 bases, with 3 bases of the junction left unmatched.

This clonotype came up a few times. This may be a read error, as it is one base from a much larger clone. The conserved closing phenylalanine or tryptophan is absent in this CDR3, likely reflecting a read error. V and J are TRBV3-1 and TRBJ2-7; D perhaps matches TRBD2 (5 bases). V lost 4 bases, J lost 0 bases, and 10 bases lay in between. The length of the CDR3 is 14 residues. Germline V gene lookup returns CDR1 LGHDT and CDR2 YNNKEL (reference sequence). This chain's CDR3 is CASSLPGSSYEQYL. In DNA, the CDR3 is TGTGCCAGCAGCCTTCCTGGGAGCTCCTACGAGCAGTACCTC.

This clonotype was seen many times. This sequence joins TRBV3-1 and TRBJ2-7; TRBD2 matches at 14 bases. V lost 4 bases and J lost 7; bases outside the gene matches: 6. Looked up from germline, CDR1 is LGHDT and CDR2 is YNNKEL (reference sequence). The CDR3 is 15 residues long. DNA of the CDR3: TGTGCCAGCAGCCGGGGACTAGCGGGAGAAGGGGAGCAGTACTTC. Translating it yields CASSRGLAGEGEQYF.

A remark on this clonotype: A read error is possible here, since a much larger clone lies one base away. This chain uses TRBV5-1 with TRBJ2-1, with 7 bases that match TRBD2. Looked up from germline, CDR1 is SGHRS and CDR2 is YFSETQ. CDR3 size: 14 residues. CDR3 sequence: CASSLSGRENEQSF. The CDR3, as DNA: TGCGCCAGCAGCTTGAGCGGGCGGGAGAATGAGCAGTCCTTC.

The genes are TRBV29-1 and TRBJ2-7, with 8 bases matching TRBD2. This CDR3 has 15 amino acids. Germline V lookup: CDR1 SQVTM, CDR2 ANQGSEA. V dropped 2 bases and J dropped 3; count of bases not matched to a gene: 9. CDR3 DNA sequence: TGCAGCGTTGAAATAGCGGGGCGGACCTTCTACGAGCAGTACTTC. Protein sequence: CSVEIAGRTFYEQYF.

This clonotype was counted many times. CDR3 sequence: CSVEGQNYGYTF. In DNA, the CDR3 is TGCAGCGTTGAGGGACAGAACTATGGCTACACCTTC. This chain connects TRBV29-1 to TRBJ1-2, with 7 bases that match TRBD1. Germline-derived CDR1 and CDR2 are SQVTM and ANQGSEA. This CDR3 spans 12 amino acids. V shed 3 bases, J shed 2 bases, and the junction held 0 bases outside the gene matches.

V gene TRBV12-3 or TRBV12-4 combines with J gene TRBJ1-2; D may be TRBD1 (5 bases). Between the trimmed V and J ends, which lost 5 bases and 3 bases, there was a span of 7 bases. The CDR3 consists of 12 residues. The chain's CDR3 is CASSQTDYGYTF. CDR3 in DNA: TGTGCCAGCAGTCAGACAGACTATGGCTACACCTTC.

This clonotype occurred many times. The rearrangement uses TRBV4-2 and TRBJ2-5; D not certain. The CDR3 is made up of 15 amino acids. Germline CDR1 LGHNA, CDR2 YNFKEQ. V dropped 1 base and J dropped 1 base, with 10 bases sitting between them. CDR3 protein: CASSQGPNPQETQYF. The CDR3 DNA reads as TGTGCCAGCAGCCAAGGCCCTAACCCCCAAGAGACCCAGTACTTC.

This clonotype was counted many times. The chain recombines TRBV28 with TRBJ1-1; D remains ambiguous. The CDR3 sequence is 13 residues long. Trimming stripped 2 bases from V and 4 bases from J, with 8 bases between. CDR1 and CDR2 from the germline V gene are MDHEN and SYDVKM. The CDR3 loop is CASSLQIRTEAFF. CDR3 nucleotides: TGTGCCAGCAGTTTACAAATACGCACTGAAGCTTTCTTT.

At least ten counts were recorded for this clonotype. The chain couples TRBV7-6 to TRBJ1-4, with 8 bases identical to TRBD1. V gave up 2 bases and J gave up 8 bases; unmatched junction bases: 4. Germline lookup yields CDR1 SGHVS and CDR2 FNYEAQ. CDR3 size: 14 residues. The DNA of the CDR3 is TGTGCCAGCAGCTTAATGACAGGGGAAGAAAAACTGTTTTTT. Translating it yields CASSLMTGEEKLFF.

This clonotype was observed many times. This sequence joins TRBV11-2 and TRBJ2-5; possibly TRBD1 for D (5 bases). Germline V gene lookup returns CDR1 SGHAT and CDR2 FQNNGV. V was pared by 3 bases and J by 4 bases, with 12 bases between. The CDR3 totals 14 residues. CDR3 sequence (DNA): TGTGCCAGCAGCTTCTTGATGGGGCGAGAGACCCAGTACTTC. This sequence encodes CASSFLMGRETQYF.

This clonotype was observed a few times. V is TRBV7-9 and J is TRBJ1-2, with D hard to call. This CDR3 comprises 11 residues. Germline values: CDR1 SEHNR, CDR2 FQNEAQ (reference sequence). Trimming took 5 bases from V and 7 from J, leaving 8 bases between them. The CDR3 DNA sequence: TGTGCCAGCAGCCCGAGTCTTGGCTACACCTTC. It yields the protein CASSPSLGYTF.

About this clonotype: A much larger clone sits a single nucleotide away, making a read error possible. The chain links TRBV2 to TRBJ2-7, with 9 positions matching TRBD1. The length of the CDR3 is 13 residues. Germline V CDR1 and CDR2: SNHLY, FYNNEI. Losses at the gene ends were 7 bases for V and 9 bases for J; bases not matched to a gene: 10. The CDR3 is CASKGTGNHGQYF. DNA of the CDR3: TGTGCCAGCAAGGGGACAGGGAATCACGGGCAGTACTTC.

This sequence joins TRBV10-3 and TRBJ2-5; weak D call: TRBD1 (6 bases). Germline CDR1 reads ENHRY; CDR2 reads SYGVKD. V was cut by 7 bases and J by 5 bases, with 17 bases left in between. There are 14 residues in the CDR3. CDR3 region: CAIKDSAETETQYF. Written as DNA, the CDR3 is TGTGCCATCAAGGACAGTGCTGAGACGGAGACCCAGTACTTC.

V is TRBV6-2 or TRBV6-3 and J is TRBJ2-1, with TRBD2 matching 7 bases. Germline CDR1 MNHEY, CDR2 SVGEGT. CDR3 length: 15 amino acids. With V trimmed by 6 bases and J by 4 bases, 9 bases remained unmatched. CDR3 sequence: CASRGGGAGYNEQFF. The DNA of the CDR3 is TGTGCCAGCAGGGGGGGGGGAGCGGGGTACAATGAGCAGTTCTTC.

This clonotype has ten or more counts. The genes are TRBV20-1 and TRBJ2-7; either TRBD1 or TRBD2 may fit D (5 bases each). The CDR3 extends over 14 amino acids. Germline V CDR1 and CDR2: DFQATT, SNEGSKA (reference sequence). The V gene lost 0 bases and the J gene lost 3 bases, with 12 bases spanning the gap. CDR3: CSARDEGRIYEQYF. The CDR3 DNA sequence: TGCAGTGCTAGAGATGAGGGACGGATCTACGAGCAGTACTTC.